This T cell receptor (beta chain) originates from a study of shared clonotypes between healthy human individuals. Whole-study findings and limits: Incompleteness in sorted-subset sequencing, despite large depth, was shown by rarefaction. A few donors showed sharing of approximately 5% of naive CD4 clonotypes.

The data were produced by immunoSEQ multiplex PCR, yet TCRdb's version contains in-frame clones alone and is incomplete. Among more than 2 million clones, roughly 95% were seen once, and the ten largest hold 0.9% to 1.4%. The CDR3 has 15 residues. Trimming at V came to 4 bases and at J to 6 bases, leaving 7 bases not matched to a gene. Germline V gene lookup returns CDR1 SEHNR and CDR2 FQNEAQ (reference sequence). CD8 cells regarded as naive lacked CD45RO, were positively chosen for CCR7, and omitted terminally differentiated effector memory CD45RA+ cells. As for this clone: What it binds is unknown.

The TCR comes from a man aged 18 to 35 in good health. The chain carries TRBV7-9 and TRBJ2-7; 12 bases map to TRBD2. Sequenced sample: naive CD8+ T cells sorted from blood. CDR3 sequence: CASSSTSGRLGEQYF. The CDR3 nucleotides are TGTGCCAGCAGCTCTACTAGCGGGAGGCTTGGCGAGCAGTACTTC. Using reference TRBV7-9 and TRBJ2-7 for the parts outside the CDR3, the full variable domain is DTGVSQNPRHKITKRGQNVTFRCDPISEHNRLYWYRQTLGQGPEFLTYFQNEAQLEKSRLLSDRFSAERPKGSFSTLEIQRTEQGDSAMYLCASSSTSGRLGEQYFGPGTRLTVT.